A selection of T cell receptor beta chains follows, all from one sample in a study of T-cell memory formation after mild COVID-19. MiXCR, run by TCRdb on the 5' RACE reads, gives a single entry per CDR3 protein. The sample lists 500,000 to 600,000 distinct CDR3 sequences; more than 15% were seen once. Material for sequencing was PBMCs or a T cell subset sorted from them (not recorded which). These receptors were obtained from an adult woman who had mild COVID-19 (a few samples of this study predate the infection). Cell type and time point are not known. Each CDR3 is given with its conserved first and last residue. D genes are given only for firm matches. Size is stated for part of the rows, as once, few or many counts, or as a class when the clone is expanded.

V	J	D	size	CDR3	DNA
TRBV25-1	TRBJ2-4	TRBD2	NA	CASSDAGENIQYF	TGTGCCAGCAGTGACGCGGGAGAGAACATTCAGTACTTC
TRBV5-6	TRBJ1-5	NA	few	CASSLGGSAPQHF	TGTGCCAGCAGCCTGGGAGGCTCGGCGCCCCAGCATTTT
TRBV5-1	TRBJ2-3	TRBD2	NA	CASSLSGEADTQYF	TGCGCCAGCAGCTTGAGCGGGGAGGCAGATACGCAGTATTTT
TRBV7-8	TRBJ1-4	NA	few	CASSPTREVGEKLFF	TGTGCCAGCAGCCCGACAAGAGAGGTCGGGGAAAAACTGTTTTTT
TRBV20-1	TRBJ2-5	TRBD2	few	CSARGSSGETQYF	TGCAGTGCTAGGGGATCTAGCGGGGAGACCCAGTACTTC
TRBV14	TRBJ2-7	NA	NA	CASTAPDKPYEQYF	TGTGCCAGCACCGCCCCGGACAAACCCTACGAGCAGTACTTC
TRBV6-1	TRBJ2-1	NA	NA	CASSESPGPYNEQFF	TGTGCCAGCAGTGAATCGCCGGGACCATACAATGAGCAGTTCTTC
TRBV5-1	TRBJ2-3	NA	few	CASSLGLLGGDTQYF	TGCGCCAGCAGCCTCGGCCTGCTCGGAGGAGATACGCAGTATTTT
TRBV7-3	TRBJ1-6	NA	NA	CASSLTGASSYNSPLHF	TGTGCCAGCAGCTTAACGGGGGCCAGCTCCTATAATTCACCCCTCCACTTT
TRBV7-6	TRBJ1-6	NA	NA	CASSSHLGDNSPLHF	TGTGCCAGCAGCTCCCACTTGGGCGATAATTCACCCCTCCACTTT
TRBV29-1	TRBJ2-3	NA	few	CSVGGGDTQYF	TGCAGCGTTGGAGGGGGAGATACGCAGTATTTT
TRBV6-1	TRBJ2-3	NA	few	CASHPGVRTDTQYF	TGTGCCTCCCACCCCGGGGTTCGGACAGATACGCAGTATTTT
TRBV12-3/TRBV12-4	TRBJ1-1	NA	few	CASSPTRGNTEAFF	TGTGCCAGCAGTCCCACCCGGGGGAACACTGAAGCTTTCTTT
TRBV7-9	TRBJ2-1	TRBD2	NA	CASSLSGLGVSSYNEQFF	TGTGCCAGCAGCTTATCGGGACTAGGGGTGAGCTCCTACAATGAGCAGTTCTTC
TRBV20-1	TRBJ1-5	NA	few	CSALRPGGNQPQHF	TGCAGTGCCCTTCGTCCAGGGGGCAATCAGCCCCAGCATTTT
TRBV10-3	TRBJ1-6	TRBD1	NA	CAISPTGVDSPLHF	TGTGCCATCAGCCCGACAGGGGTGGATTCACCCCTCCACTTT
TRBV13	TRBJ2-5	TRBD1	few	CASSLGRGHGEETQYF	TGTGCCAGCAGCTTAGGGAGGGGGCACGGCGAAGAGACCCAGTACTTC
TRBV30	TRBJ2-1	NA	many	CAWSYGHYNEQFF	TGTGCCTGGAGTTACGGCCACTACAATGAGCAGTTCTTC
TRBV20-1	TRBJ2-7	NA	NA	CSARHSLQGSYEQYF	TGCAGTGCTAGACACTCTTTACAGGGCTCCTACGAGCAGTACTTC
TRBV6-5	TRBJ2-3	NA	few	CASSPKTGFGTDTQYF	TGTGCCAGCAGTCCGAAAACAGGGTTCGGCACAGATACGCAGTATTTT
TRBV5-1	TRBJ1-2	TRBD1	NA	CASSVGTGTYGYTF	TGCGCCAGCAGCGTCGGGACAGGAACCTATGGCTACACCTTC
TRBV12-3/TRBV12-4	TRBJ2-1	NA	few	CASSLTYEQFF	TGTGCCAGCAGTCTCACGTATGAGCAGTTCTTC
TRBV4-2	TRBJ2-3	NA	many	CASSQDFADTQYF	TGTGCCAGCAGCCAAGACTTCGCAGATACGCAGTATTTT
TRBV12-3/TRBV12-4	TRBJ1-5	NA	few	CASREGVQPQHF	TGTGCCAGCAGGGAAGGGGTTCAGCCCCAGCATTTT
TRBV12-3/TRBV12-4	TRBJ1-5	TRBD1	few	CASSEQGAYQPQHF	TGTGCCAGCAGTGAACAGGGGGCCTATCAGCCCCAGCATTTT
TRBV12-3/TRBV12-4	TRBJ2-7	TRBD2	few	CASSLELAGVSPYEQYF	TGTGCCAGCAGTCTGGAGCTAGCGGGAGTTTCGCCCTACGAGCAGTACTTC
TRBV12-3/TRBV12-4	TRBJ2-7	TRBD1	few	CASGPGQGYEQYF	TGTGCCAGTGGACCGGGACAGGGGTACGAGCAGTACTTC
TRBV11-1	TRBJ1-1	NA	once	CASSLARDSEAFF	TGTGCCAGCAGCTTAGCCCGAGACAGTGAAGCTTTCTTT
TRBV5-1	TRBJ1-4	NA	few	CASSAWTVGDREKLFF	TGCGCCAGCAGCGCTTGGACAGTGGGGGATAGGGAAAAACTGTTTTTT
TRBV4-1	TRBJ1-4	NA	NA	CASSNTRLTNEKLFF	TGCGCCAGCAGCAACACCCGCCTGACTAATGAAAAACTGTTTTTT
TRBV7-9	TRBJ2-3	NA	many	CASSLTRAEEDTQYF	TGTGCCAGCAGCTTAACGCGGGCCGAGGAAGATACGCAGTATTTT
TRBV24-1	TRBJ2-3	NA	NA	CATSGRLSTQYF	TGTGCCACCAGTGGAAGGTTGAGTACGCAGTATTTT
TRBV5-6	TRBJ2-6	TRBD1	few	CASSSWWYLSGQGTQGGANVLTF	TGTGCCAGCAGCTCCTGGTGGTATCTATCGGGACAGGGTACCCAAGGTGGGGCCAACGTCCTGACTTTC
TRBV4-1	TRBJ2-7	NA	NA	CASSQISGDEGDEQYF	TGCGCCAGCAGCCAAATCTCAGGGGACGAGGGAGACGAGCAGTACTTC
TRBV3-1	TRBJ1-1	NA	few	CASSQVRSGNTEAFF	TGTGCCAGCAGCCAAGTTAGGTCGGGTAACACTGAAGCTTTCTTT
TRBV12-5	TRBJ2-7	TRBD2	few	CASGLGLAGSSYEQYF	TGTGCTAGTGGTTTGGGCTTAGCGGGAAGCTCCTACGAGCAGTACTTC
TRBV7-9	TRBJ2-5	NA	few	CASSPLETQYF	TGTGCCAGCAGCCCCCTAGAGACCCAGTACTTC
TRBV29-1	TRBJ1-2	TRBD1	few	CSVLLGTGEGYTF	TGCAGCGTCCTGTTAGGGACAGGTGAAGGCTACACCTTC
TRBV7-2	TRBJ2-7	TRBD1	few	CASSSTGDHYEQYF	TGTGCCAGCAGCTCGACAGGGGATCACTACGAGCAGTACTTC
TRBV18	TRBJ1-2	NA	NA	CASSPPEQSYGYTF	TGTGCCAGCTCACCACCGGAACAGAGCTATGGCTACACCTTC
TRBV7-9	TRBJ2-1	NA	NA	CASSSNDEGPFF	TGTGCCAGCAGCTCGAATGACGAGGGACCGTTCTTC
TRBV7-2	TRBJ2-7	NA	NA	CASSLGAGSDEQYF	TGTGCCAGCAGCTTAGGCGCAGGGTCCGACGAGCAGTACTTC
TRBV14	TRBJ1-2	NA	few	CASSLSPGDYGYTF	TGTGCCAGCAGCTTGAGCCCAGGGGATTATGGCTACACCTTC
TRBV5-8	TRBJ2-1	TRBD2	once	CASSPGLAGESGEQFF	TGTGCCAGCAGCCCGGGACTAGCGGGAGAATCGGGAGAGCAGTTCTTC
TRBV9	TRBJ2-3	NA	NA	CASSVEGSRTQYF	TGTGCCAGCAGCGTAGAGGGGAGTCGTACGCAGTATTTT
TRBV7-3	TRBJ2-7	TRBD2	few	CASSLTPAGGPNEQYF	TGTGCCAGCAGCTTAACCCCAGCGGGAGGGCCAAACGAGCAGTACTTC
TRBV5-8	TRBJ2-1	TRBD1	NA	CASSSGTGSNEQFF	TGTGCCAGCAGCTCAGGGACAGGGTCAAATGAGCAGTTCTTC
TRBV30	TRBJ2-3	NA	few	CASIRGAIDTQYF	TGTGCCTCAATCCGGGGGGCTATAGATACGCAGTATTTT
TRBV12-3/TRBV12-4	TRBJ2-3	NA	few	CASSPPGLTTDTQYF	TGTGCCAGCAGCCCTCCGGGACTCACCACAGATACGCAGTATTTT
TRBV10-3	TRBJ1-2	NA	NA	CAISETGSSYGYTF	TGTGCCATCAGTGAAACAGGATCGTCCTATGGCTACACCTTC
TRBV21-1	TRBJ2-7	NA	few	CASSKNEQYF	TGTGCCAGCAGCAAAAACGAGCAGTACTTC
TRBV9	TRBJ2-7	TRBD1	few	CASSVGTGGAYEQYF	TGTGCCAGCAGCGTAGGCACAGGGGGCGCCTACGAGCAGTACTTC